The clone carrying this T cell receptor beta chain was detected a few times. The CDR3 runs 15 residues. Germline V gene lookup returns CDR1 SGHDT and CDR2 YYEEEE. V shed 0 bases and J shed 6 bases, with 15 bases lying between them. The data stem from a study of memory CD4+ T cells and cytomegalovirus serostatus. Study summary: Of the healthy Belgian adults, 9 were CMV seropositive and about 24 seronegative.

The sort gate was single viable CD3+CD4+CD8-CD45RO+ cells for memory CD4+ T cells. Sequencing used immunoSEQ multiplex PCR; TCRdb keeps in-frame clones, though not all of them. This sample carries about 52,000 clones, around four fifths of them seen once, and the ten largest clones take under 1.5%. The V gene is TRBV5-6, the J gene TRBJ1-1, with D tentatively TRBD1 (5 bases). Sample: memory CD4+ T cells from blood. This TCR was sampled from an adult in good health and CMV-seropositive. The CDR3 region is CASSLADRMGSEAFF. CDR3 DNA sequence: TGTGCCAGCAGCTTGGCCGACAGAATGGGCTCTGAAGCTTTCTTT. The variable domain in full, completed from reference TRBV5-6 and TRBJ1-1, reads DAGVTQSPTHLIKTRGQQVTLRCSPKSGHDTVSWYQQALGQGPQFIFQYYEEEERQRGNFPDRFSGHQFPNYSSELNVNALLLGDSALYLCASSLADRMGSEAFFGQGTRLTVV.